A single sample is the source of the 17 T cell receptor beta chains below, sequenced in a study of blood T cell repertoires in COVID-19. The repertoire was sequenced with immunoSEQ multiplex PCR; TCRdb's copy has only in-frame clones and lacks some. The table has roughly 220,000 clones, 70% to 90% seen once. The sequencing sample was made of peripheral blood. The receptors were sampled from a man younger than 40 who had recovered from COVID-19.

V gene TRBV19 combines with J gene TRBJ2-3; 8 bases match TRBD1. CDR3 length: 14 residues. The germline gives CDR1 LNHDA, CDR2 SQIVND (reference sequence). V trimming: 6 bases; J trimming: 2 bases; junction bases outside the gene matches: 4. CDR3 coding DNA: TGTGCCAGTAGCACGACAGGGGTCACAGATACGCAGTATTTT. This encodes CASSTTGVTDTQYF.

This chain links TRBV9 with TRBJ1-4; TRBD1 might be the D (6 bases). This CDR3 spans 12 amino acids. The V gene lost 3 bases and the J gene lost 9 bases, with 9 bases spanning the gap. Germline values: CDR1 SGDLS, CDR2 YYNGEE. The CDR3 DNA is TGTGCCAGCAGCGGGGACACCCAAAAACTGTTTTTT. It encodes CASSGDTQKLFF.

V is TRBV13 and J is TRBJ2-5; 11 nucleotides agree with TRBD2. J was trimmed by 2 bases and V by 4 bases; bases with no gene match: 21. Germline V gives CDR1 PRHDT, CDR2 FYEKMQ (reference sequence). The CDR3 has 21 amino acids. The CDR3 sequence: CASSSMGISGGAIGLQETQYF. CDR3 nucleotides: TGTGCCAGCAGCTCAATGGGGATTAGCGGGGGGGCCATTGGTCTTCAAGAGACCCAGTACTTC.

J is TRBJ2-5 and V is TRBV11-2; D is unresolved. Germline V lookup: CDR1 SGHAT, CDR2 FQNNGV. The CDR3 runs to 15 residues. V was shortened by 1 base and J by 4 bases, with 13 bases between the two germline ends. CDR3 sequence reads: CASSLAWAARETQYF. The CDR3 bases are TGTGCCAGCAGCTTAGCCTGGGCAGCTCGAGAGACCCAGTACTTC.

The chain couples TRBV19 to TRBJ1-2; 8 nucleotides align to TRBD1. Germline CDR1 and CDR2: LNHDA and SQIVND (reference sequence). The V gene end was trimmed by 5 bases and the J gene end by 4 bases; junction bases not matched to a gene: 3. The CDR3 spans 13 residues. Here the CDR3 reads CASSFGQGYGYTF. The CDR3 nucleotides are TGTGCCAGTAGTTTCGGACAGGGCTATGGCTACACCTTC.

Turning to this clone: This sample also contains other DNA sequences that code for the same CDR3. J is TRBJ2-1 and V is TRBV9; possible D gene TRBD2, 7 bases. CDR1 is SGDLS, CDR2 YYNGEE, per germline. The length of the CDR3 is 15 residues. The V end lost 4 bases, the J end lost 10 bases, and 21 bases lay between the germline ends. The CDR3, as DNA: TGTGCCAGCAGCTTACGACTCGCGGGGGCGGGGGAGCAGTTCTTC. It encodes CASSLRLAGAGEQFF.

V and J are TRBV11-3 and TRBJ2-7; D is unclear. The germline gives CDR1 SGHNT, CDR2 YENEEA. V lost 4 bases and J 3 bases, leaving 10 bases between the germline ends. The CDR3 contains 13 residues. CDR3 protein: CASSSGPDYEQYF. The CDR3 coding sequence is TGTGCCAGCAGCTCTGGTCCAGACTACGAGCAGTACTTC.

The rearrangement joins TRBV18 to TRBJ2-7, with a weak D call TRBD1 (5 bases). V lost 2 bases and J 0 bases, leaving 8 bases between the germline ends. CDR3 length equals 14 residues. Germline V gives CDR1 KGHSH, CDR2 LQKENI. The CDR3 region has the DNA TGTGCCAGCTCACCAACAGGAGACTCCTACGAGCAGTACTTC. Protein product: CASSPTGDSYEQYF.

This sequence joins TRBV5-1 and TRBJ1-2; D remains unclear. In germline, CDR1 is SGHRS, CDR2 YFSETQ. Deletions cut 4 bases from V and 6 bases from J, with 16 bases between. This CDR3 has 14 amino acids. CDR3 nucleotides: TGCGCCAGCAGCCCGGGGAGGGTAGAGGATGGCTACACCTTC. Protein product: CASSPGRVEDGYTF.

This clone was seen only once. V and J are TRBV27 and TRBJ1-2; TRBD1 is a possible D gene (5 bases). This CDR3 contains 13 residues. Germline-derived CDR1 and CDR2 are MNHEY and SMNVEV (reference sequence). Trimming cost V 6 bases and J 6 bases, with 14 bases left between them. The CDR3 is CASSLGALDGYTF. Here the CDR3 DNA reads TGTGCCAGCAGCCTTGGGGCTTTGGATGGCTACACCTTC.

V usage is TRBV28 and J usage is TRBJ2-7; possible D gene TRBD1, 6 bases. V lost 5 bases and J lost 10, with 12 bases in between. Germline values: CDR1 MDHEN, CDR2 SYDVKM. CDR3 size: 11 residues. The CDR3 nucleotides are TGTGCCAGCAGTCATCCACAGGGCCAGTACTTC. Translated, it gives CASSHPQGQYF.

The V gene is TRBV6-5, the J gene TRBJ1-2; possibly TRBD1 for D (5 bases). V shed 7 bases and J shed 8 bases, with 20 bases lying between them. CDR1 and CDR2 from the germline V gene are MNHEY and SVGAGI. The CDR3 length is 14 residues. The CDR3 sequence: CASTLDSSRGGYTF. CDR3 sequence (DNA): TGTGCCAGCACCCTCGACTCCTCTCGGGGGGGCTACACCTTC.

The V and J genes are TRBV25-1 and TRBJ1-1; TRBD1 matches at 7 bases. Germline CDR1 MGHDK, CDR2 SYGVNS. With V trimmed by 5 bases and J by 10 bases, 10 bases remained unmatched. CDR3 length: 13 amino acids. The CDR3 nucleotides are TGTGCCAGCAGTACATACAGGGGCATCGGAGCTTTCTTT. It codes for CASSTYRGIGAFF.

The V gene is TRBV4-3, the J gene TRBJ2-7, with D possibly matching TRBD2 (6 bases). Trimming pared 4 bases from V and 4 bases from J, leaving 14 bases between. This CDR3 comprises 14 residues. Germline CDR1 LGHNA, CDR2 YSLEER. The CDR3 loop reads CASSRLQLAYEQYF. Written as DNA, the CDR3 is TGCGCCAGCAGCCGTCTACAACTAGCTTACGAGCAGTACTTC.

V usage is TRBV10-1 and J usage is TRBJ2-7; TRBD1 agrees at 10 bases. The germline CDR1 and CDR2 sequences are WNHNN and SYGVQD (reference sequence). V shed 3 bases and J 4 bases; nucleotides not matched to a gene: 6. There are 15 residues in the CDR3. CDR3 in amino acids: CASSDPGQGTYEQYF. The CDR3 bases are TGCGCCAGCAGTGACCCGGGACAGGGGACATACGAGCAGTACTTC.

The chain uses TRBV3-1 (or the pseudogene TRBV3-2) and TRBJ2-2; 13 nucleotides match TRBD2. Germline assignment: CDR1 LGHDT and CDR2 YNNKEL (reference sequence). V gave up 0 bases and J gave up 0 bases; unmatched junction bases: 7. The CDR3 is 20 amino acids. The chain's CDR3 is CASSQEPLLAGGPNTGELFF. CDR3 nucleotide sequence: TGTGCCAGCAGCCAAGAACCACTACTAGCGGGGGGGCCGAACACCGGGGAGCTGTTTTTT.

With regard to this clone: A read error is possible here, since a much larger clone lies one base away. V is TRBV5-8 and J is TRBJ1-5; D call uncertain. V was clipped by 7 bases and J by 0 bases, with 11 bases between them. The CDR3 runs 14 residues. Germline assignment: CDR1 SGHTS and CDR2 YDEGEE. CDR3 nucleotide sequence: TGTGCCAGCTCCGGCGACTATAGCAATCAGCCCCAGCATTTT. Its protein is CASSGDYSNQPQHF.